A selection of T cell receptor beta chains follows, all from one sample in a study of cytomegalovirus exposure and HLA in healthy donors. TCRdb's copy holds only in-frame clones and misses some; the assay was immunoSEQ multiplex PCR. The data show about 160,000 clones, with 60% to 80% seen just once and approximately 0.89% held by the top ten. What was sequenced was PBMCs. The source of these receptors is a woman between 50 and 59 years old in good health and CMV-seropositive. The CDR3 runs from the conserved cysteine through the conserved F or W.

j_call: TRBJ2-2
v_call: TRBV13
cdr3_aa: CASSTRPQAGGEGNANTGELFF

j_call: TRBJ2-3
v_call: TRBV7-6
cdr3_aa: CASRRGRAADTQYF

j_call: TRBJ1-3
v_call: TRBV7-6
cdr3_aa: CASSLGQGNTIYF

j_call: TRBJ2-7
v_call: TRBV10-3
cdr3_aa: CAIRGTTGYYEQYF

j_call: TRBJ2-3
v_call: TRBV9
cdr3_aa: CASSLALPDTQYF

j_call: TRBJ2-2
v_call: TRBV5-1
cdr3_aa: CASSFPRVAGGSTGELFF

j_call: TRBJ1-1
v_call: TRBV10-3
cdr3_aa: CAISGTGGNVNTEAFF

j_call: TRBJ1-3
v_call: TRBV19
cdr3_aa: CASSKQGQRGNTIYF

j_call: TRBJ1-5
v_call: TRBV19
cdr3_aa: CASTARGGIGQPQHF

j_call: TRBJ2-1
v_call: TRBV28
cdr3_aa: CASSGPGQVYNEQFF

j_call: TRBJ2-2
v_call: TRBV28
cdr3_aa: CASMRSGRAGELFF

j_call: TRBJ2-1
v_call: TRBV7-9
cdr3_aa: CASSFARGVDNEQFF

j_call: TRBJ2-3
v_call: TRBV10-1
cdr3_aa: CASSESRNRVNTDTQYF

j_call: TRBJ2-1
v_call: TRBV5-6
cdr3_aa: CASSKRGGSYNEQFF

j_call: TRBJ1-4
v_call: TRBV7-2
cdr3_aa: CASSKGTGQGGEKLFF

j_call: TRBJ2-3
v_call: TRBV28
cdr3_aa: CASSSSGHSFTDTQYF

j_call: TRBJ2-7
v_call: TRBV28
cdr3_aa: CASSTGQGFEQYF

j_call: TRBJ1-3
v_call: TRBV2
cdr3_aa: CASSDPQGAAGNTIYF

j_call: TRBJ1-1
v_call: TRBV5-8
cdr3_aa: CASSLGQGSTEAFF

j_call: TRBJ1-2
v_call: TRBV7-9
cdr3_aa: CASSLRGGDTDGYTF

j_call: TRBJ2-2
v_call: TRBV6-5
cdr3_aa: CAAQVNRNTGELFF

j_call: TRBJ1-1
v_call: TRBV19
cdr3_aa: CASSTTGFTEAFF

j_call: TRBJ2-7
v_call: TRBV18
cdr3_aa: CASSRTGPGLESYEQYF

j_call: TRBJ1-6
v_call: TRBV9
cdr3_aa: CASSVEGVGYSPLHF

j_call: TRBJ2-3
v_call: TRBV5-6
cdr3_aa: CASSLVAGTSGDTQYF

j_call: TRBJ2-5
v_call: TRBV7-8
cdr3_aa: CASSPNSGRQETQYF

j_call: TRBJ2-1
v_call: TRBV6-5
cdr3_aa: CASSYSILREGGQFF

j_call: TRBJ1-4
v_call: TRBV7-2
cdr3_aa: CASSLDGTGEKLFF

j_call: TRBJ2-1
v_call: TRBV7-2
cdr3_aa: CASSLVGRRGGYGQFF

j_call: TRBJ1-2
v_call: TRBV6-5
cdr3_aa: CASRGGAPNYGYTF